The entry below describes one T cell receptor beta chain. Its specificity is unknown. This record belongs to a study of response to subunit inactivated influenza vaccine. This CDR3 is built from 16 residues. Germline lookup yields CDR1 SGHTA and CDR2 FQGNSA. J lost 1 base, V lost 5 bases, and 10 bases had no gene match. A single record per CDR3 protein comes from TCRdb applying MiXCR to the RT-PCR reads. In the table there are 750,000 to 850,000 distinct CDR3 sequences, approximately 17% of which are singletons. Overall study findings and caveats: The study's authors posited that every seasonal influenza vaccination enlists few new T cells.

The sequence came from a man over 45 who received an inactivated influenza vaccine. Material: PBMCs from blood, obtained 5 days after vaccination. This rearrangement joins TRBV7-2 to TRBJ2-7; 8 nucleotides align to TRBD1. CDR3 DNA: TGTGCCAGCAGCCCAGAAACACACAGGGGGTCCTACGAGCAGTACTTC. Protein sequence: CASSPETHRGSYEQYF.